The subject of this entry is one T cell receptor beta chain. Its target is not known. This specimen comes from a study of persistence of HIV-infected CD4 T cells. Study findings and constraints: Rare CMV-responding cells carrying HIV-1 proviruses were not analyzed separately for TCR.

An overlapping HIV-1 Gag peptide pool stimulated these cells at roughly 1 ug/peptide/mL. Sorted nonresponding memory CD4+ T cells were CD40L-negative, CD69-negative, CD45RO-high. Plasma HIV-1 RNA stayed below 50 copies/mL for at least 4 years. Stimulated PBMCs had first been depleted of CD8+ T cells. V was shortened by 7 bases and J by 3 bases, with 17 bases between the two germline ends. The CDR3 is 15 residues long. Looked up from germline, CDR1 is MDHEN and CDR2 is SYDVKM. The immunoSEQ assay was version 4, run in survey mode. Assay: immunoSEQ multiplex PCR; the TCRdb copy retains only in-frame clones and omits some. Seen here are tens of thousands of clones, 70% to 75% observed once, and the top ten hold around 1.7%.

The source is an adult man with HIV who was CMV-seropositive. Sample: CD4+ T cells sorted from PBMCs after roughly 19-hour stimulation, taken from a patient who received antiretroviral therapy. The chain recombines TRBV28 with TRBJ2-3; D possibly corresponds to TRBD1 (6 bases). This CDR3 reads CASMVGALGTDTQYF. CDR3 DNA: TGTGCCAGCATGGTGGGGGCGCTGGGGACAGATACGCAGTATTTT.